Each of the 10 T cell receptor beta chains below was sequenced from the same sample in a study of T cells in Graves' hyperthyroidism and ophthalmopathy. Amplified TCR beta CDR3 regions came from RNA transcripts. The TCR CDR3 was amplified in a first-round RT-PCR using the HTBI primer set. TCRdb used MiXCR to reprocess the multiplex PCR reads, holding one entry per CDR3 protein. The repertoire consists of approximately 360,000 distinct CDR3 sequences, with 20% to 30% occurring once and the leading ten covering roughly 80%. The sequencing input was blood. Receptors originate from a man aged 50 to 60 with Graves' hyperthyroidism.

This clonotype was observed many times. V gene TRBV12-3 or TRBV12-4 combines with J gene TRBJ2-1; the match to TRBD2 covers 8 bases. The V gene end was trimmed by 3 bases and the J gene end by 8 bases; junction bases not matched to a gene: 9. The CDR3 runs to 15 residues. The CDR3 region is CASSLPRTSFDEQFF. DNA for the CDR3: TGTGCCAGCAGTTTGCCCCGGACTAGCTTCGATGAGCAGTTCTTC.

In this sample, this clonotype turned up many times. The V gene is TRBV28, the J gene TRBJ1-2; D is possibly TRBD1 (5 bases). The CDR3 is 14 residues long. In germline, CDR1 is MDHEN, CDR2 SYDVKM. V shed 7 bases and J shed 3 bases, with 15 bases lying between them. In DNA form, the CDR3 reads TGTGCCAGCACGTCAGGGCAGCTACACTATGGCTACACCTTC. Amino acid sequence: CASTSGQLHYGYTF.

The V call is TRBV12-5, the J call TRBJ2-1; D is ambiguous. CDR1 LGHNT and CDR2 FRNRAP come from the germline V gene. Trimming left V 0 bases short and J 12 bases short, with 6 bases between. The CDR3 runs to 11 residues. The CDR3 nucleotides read TGTGCTAGTGGTTTGGTAATTGGGCAGTTCTTC. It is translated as CASGLVIGQFF.

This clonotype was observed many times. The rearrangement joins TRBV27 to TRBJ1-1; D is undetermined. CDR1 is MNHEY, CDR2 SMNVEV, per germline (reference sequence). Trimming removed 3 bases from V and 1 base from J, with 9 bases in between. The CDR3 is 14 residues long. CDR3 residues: CASSFGLQNTEAFF. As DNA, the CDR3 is TGTGCCAGCAGTTTCGGACTGCAGAACACTGAAGCTTTCTTT.

CDR3 residues: CASSQGLADNGEQYF. CDR3 nucleotide sequence: TGTGCCAGCAGCCAAGGACTAGCGGACAATGGGGAGCAGTACTTC. This sequence joins TRBV3-1 and TRBJ2-7, with TRBD2 matching over 9 bases. This CDR3 contains 15 residues. The germline gives CDR1 LGHDT, CDR2 YNNKEL (reference sequence). V trimming: 1 base; J trimming: 7 bases; junction bases outside the gene matches: 8.

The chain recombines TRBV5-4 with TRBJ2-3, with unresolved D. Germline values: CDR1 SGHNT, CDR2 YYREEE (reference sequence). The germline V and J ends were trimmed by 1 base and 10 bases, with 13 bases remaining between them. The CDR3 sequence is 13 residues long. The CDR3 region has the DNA TGTGCCAGCAGCTTGACTATGCAAAGTTCGCAGTATTTT. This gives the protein CASSLTMQSSQYF.

The CDR3 nucleotides read TGCAGTGCTAGCCGGGCGGGGGTGGATACGCAGTATTTT. Protein: CSASRAGVDTQYF. The chain has TRBV20-1 and TRBJ2-3; 7 bases align to TRBD2. This CDR3 has 13 residues. CDR1 DFQATT and CDR2 SNEGSKA come from the germline V gene (reference sequence). Trimming at V came to 3 bases and at J to 6 bases, leaving 6 bases not matched to a gene.

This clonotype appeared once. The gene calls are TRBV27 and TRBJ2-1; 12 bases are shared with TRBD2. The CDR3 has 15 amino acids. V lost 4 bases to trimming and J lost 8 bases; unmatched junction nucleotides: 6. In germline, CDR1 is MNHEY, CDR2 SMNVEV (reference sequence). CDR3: CASSSRLAGAHEQFF. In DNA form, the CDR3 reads TGTGCCAGCAGTTCCAGACTAGCGGGAGCCCATGAGCAGTTCTTC.

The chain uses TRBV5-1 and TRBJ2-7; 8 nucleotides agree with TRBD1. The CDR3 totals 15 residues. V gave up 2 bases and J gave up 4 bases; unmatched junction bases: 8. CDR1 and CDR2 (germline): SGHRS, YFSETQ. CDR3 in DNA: TGCGCCAGCAGCTTATTACAGGGGGAGCTTTACGAGCAGTACTTC. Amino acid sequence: CASSLLQGELYEQYF.

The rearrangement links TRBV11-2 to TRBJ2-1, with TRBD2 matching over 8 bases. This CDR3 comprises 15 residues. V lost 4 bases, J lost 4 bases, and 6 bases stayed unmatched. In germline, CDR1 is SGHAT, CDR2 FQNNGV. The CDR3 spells CASSSISGKYNEQFF. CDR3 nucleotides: TGTGCCAGCAGCTCAATTAGCGGGAAATACAATGAGCAGTTCTTC.